This T cell receptor (beta chain) was recorded in a study of human T cells and chemical hapten exposure. This clonotype was seen only a few times. Trimming left V 7 bases short and J 14 bases short, with 20 bases between. The length of the CDR3 is 12 residues. Per germline, CDR1 MNHEY and CDR2 SVGEGT. TCRdb redid the calling of the RACE reads with MiXCR, one entry per CDR3 protein. This table holds more than 95,000 distinct CDR3 sequences, about 12% found once. Time point reported: patch test 1, 2 weeks after DPC sensitization. Treatment: therapeutic diphenylcyclopropenone sensitization with weekly scalp DPC.

The receptor was derived from a woman aged 45-65 years with alopecia areata. Some clones in this sample may be carry-over from other donors' samples. The rearrangement joins TRBV6-2 or TRBV6-3 to TRBJ1-1; D is ambiguous. This material consisted of whole blood, taken in connection with sensitization to the hapten diphenylcyclopropenone (DPC). CDR3: CASMRAPDGPFF. The CDR3 DNA follows: TGTGCCAGCATGAGGGCCCCTGACGGCCCCTTCTTT.